These T cell receptor beta chains were read from a single sample in a study of shared clonotypes between healthy human individuals. Using immunoSEQ multiplex PCR, the repertoire was profiled, and TCRdb retains in-frame clones only, with some absent. This table holds a few million clones, around 93% found once. The sequenced material came from naive CD8+ T cells from PBMCs. The receptors were gathered from a man between 18 and 35 years old in good health. Some clones in this sample may be carry-over from other donors' samples. Each CDR3 is given with its conserved first and last residue. The D gene is left open where the match is weak. Clone size is given for some rows only: seen once, a few or many times, or a class if the clone is expanded.

j_gene,abundance,v_gene,d_gene,CDR3nt,CDR3aa
TRBJ2-7,-,TRBV28,-,TGTGCCAGCAGCCCTGACATCGGGATCGACGGAAGCTACGAGCAGTACTTC,CASSPDIGIDGSYEQYF
TRBJ1-5,-,TRBV6-1,-,TGTGCCAGCAGTGAAGTGCCAGGGAAGCGCAATCAGCCCCAGCATTTT,CASSEVPGKRNQPQHF
TRBJ2-7,-,TRBV4-1,TRBD1,TGCGCCAGCAGCCAACCTACCGGGACAGGGGGAGAGCAGTACTTC,CASSQPTGTGGEQYF
TRBJ1-1,-,TRBV7-6,-,TGTGCCAGCAGCTTAGCGCCGGGGGGAACTGAAGCTTTCTTT,CASSLAPGGTEAFF
TRBJ1-1,-,TRBV18,-,TGTGCCAGCTCACCACCTTCCAACAACCAGGAAGCTTTCTTT,CASSPPSNNQEAFF
TRBJ2-5,-,TRBV7-9,TRBD1,TGTGCCAGCAGCCCACAAACAGGGGGCCGGGAGACCCAGTACTTC,CASSPQTGGRETQYF
TRBJ1-4,once,TRBV5-1,-,TGCGCCAGCAGCTTTTCGCATAATGAAAAACTGTTTTTT,CASSFSHNEKLFF
TRBJ1-5,-,TRBV29-1,-,TGCAGCGTTAAGGAGTCAGGGGAAGGCCAGCCCCAGCATTTT,CSVKESGEGQPQHF
TRBJ2-1,-,TRBV5-1,TRBD2,TGCGCCAGCAGCCCGGACCGACTAGCGGGATACAATGAGCAGTTCTTC,CASSPDRLAGYNEQFF
TRBJ2-7,many,TRBV18,-,TGTGCCAGCTCAACAGGGCCCGTGGGGGAGCAGTACTTC,CASSTGPVGEQYF
TRBJ1-1,-,TRBV5-1,TRBD1,TGCGCCAGCAGTTGGACAGGAGACACTGAAGCTTTCTTT,CASSWTGDTEAFF
TRBJ1-4,few,TRBV10-3,-,TGTGCTATTGGGGACATTGGGGAAAAACTGTTTTTT,CAIGDIGEKLFF
TRBJ2-5,-,TRBV27,-,-,CASSSSTEILAVQETQYF
TRBJ1-1,once,TRBV11-2,-,TGTGCCTCCCAGGTTGGGAACACTGAAGCTTTCTTT,CASQVGNTEAFF
TRBJ2-7,-,TRBV9,-,TGTGCCAGCAGCGTAGGGGAGGCTAGCTCCTACGAGCAGTACTTC,CASSVGEASSYEQYF
TRBJ1-5,-,TRBV6-1,-,TGTGCCAGCAGTGAATACAGGGTTCCCAATCAGCCCCAGCATTTT,CASSEYRVPNQPQHF
TRBJ2-7,-,TRBV15,TRBD2,TGTGCCACCAGCAGAACGAAGCGGGACCTCCCCTACGAGCAGTACTTC,CATSRTKRDLPYEQYF
TRBJ2-1,once,TRBV27,-,TGTGCCAGCAGTCCTCGACAGCCAGATGAGCAGTTCTTC,CASSPRQPDEQFF
TRBJ2-7,-,TRBV9,-,TGTGCCAGCAGCCCTTACTCCTACGAGCAGTACTTC,CASSPYSYEQYF
TRBJ2-5,-,TRBV6-6,-,TGTGCCAGCAGTTACTCTTGGAACGCCCGGGAGACCCAGTACTTC,CASSYSWNARETQYF
TRBJ2-1,few,TRBV6-5,TRBD2,TGTGCCAGCAGTGGCAGCGGGACTCCTCATGAGCAGTTCTTC,CASSGSGTPHEQFF
TRBJ1-1,few,TRBV4-1,-,TGCGCCAGCAGCAGGGCAGGGAACACTGAAGCTTTCTTT,CASSRAGNTEAFF
TRBJ1-5,-,TRBV7-9,-,TGTGCCAGCAGCCCCCGGGGTAACGGCAATCAGCCCCAGCATTTT,CASSPRGNGNQPQHF
TRBJ1-2,-,TRBV6-1,TRBD1,TGTGCCAGCAGGCCGGGACAGAATGGCCTCTATGGCTACACCTTC,CASRPGQNGLYGYTF
TRBJ1-4,-,TRBV28,-,TGTGCCAGCAGCCCACTGGCAGGGGATTCGGAAGCTCGTGTTAATGAAAAACTGTTTTTT,CASSPLAGDSEARVNEKLFF
TRBJ1-5,-,TRBV9,-,TGTGCCAGCAGCGCTGGGACCCATGAATCTGATCAGCCCCAGCATTTT,CASSAGTHESDQPQHF
TRBJ1-1,-,TRBV7-3,-,TGTGCCAGCAGCCCTTTAGGGGGAGCCTCTGAAGCTTTCTTT,CASSPLGGASEAFF
TRBJ1-1,-,TRBV27,-,TGTGCCAGCAGTTTCCGGGCTAACACTGAAGCTTTCTTT,CASSFRANTEAFF
TRBJ2-5,-,TRBV27,-,TGTGCCAGCAGTTTATCGTCGGGGGTAGAGACCCAGTACTTC,CASSLSSGVETQYF